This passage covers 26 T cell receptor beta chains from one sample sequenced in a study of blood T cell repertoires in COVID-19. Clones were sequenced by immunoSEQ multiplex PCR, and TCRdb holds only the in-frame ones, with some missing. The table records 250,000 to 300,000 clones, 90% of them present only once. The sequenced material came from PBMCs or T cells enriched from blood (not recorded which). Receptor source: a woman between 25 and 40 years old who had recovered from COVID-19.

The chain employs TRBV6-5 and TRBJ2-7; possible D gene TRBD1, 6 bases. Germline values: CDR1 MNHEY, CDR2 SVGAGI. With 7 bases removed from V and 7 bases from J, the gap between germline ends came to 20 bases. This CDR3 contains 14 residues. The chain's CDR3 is CASKSGGQGSEQYF. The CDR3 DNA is TGTGCCAGCAAGAGTGGTGGCCAGGGGTCGGAGCAGTACTTC.

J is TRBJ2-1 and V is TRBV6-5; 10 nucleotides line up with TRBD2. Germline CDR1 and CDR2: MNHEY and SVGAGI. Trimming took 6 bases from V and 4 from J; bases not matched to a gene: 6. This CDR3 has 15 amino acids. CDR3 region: CASRDGTSEYNEQFF. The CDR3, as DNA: TGTGCCAGCAGAGACGGGACTAGCGAGTACAATGAGCAGTTCTTC.

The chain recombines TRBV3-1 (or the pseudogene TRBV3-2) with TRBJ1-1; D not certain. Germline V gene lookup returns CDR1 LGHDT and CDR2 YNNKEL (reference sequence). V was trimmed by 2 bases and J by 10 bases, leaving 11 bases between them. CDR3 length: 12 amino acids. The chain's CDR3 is CASSQLGRVAFF. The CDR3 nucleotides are TGTGCCAGCAGCCAACTTGGGAGAGTAGCTTTCTTT.

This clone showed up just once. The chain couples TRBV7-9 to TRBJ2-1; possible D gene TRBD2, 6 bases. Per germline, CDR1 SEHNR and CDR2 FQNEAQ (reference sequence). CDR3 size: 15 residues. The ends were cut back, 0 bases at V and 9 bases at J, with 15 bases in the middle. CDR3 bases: TGTGCCAGCAGCTTAGCCGGGAGCTACTCAGGTGAGCAGTTCTTC. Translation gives CASSLAGSYSGEQFF.

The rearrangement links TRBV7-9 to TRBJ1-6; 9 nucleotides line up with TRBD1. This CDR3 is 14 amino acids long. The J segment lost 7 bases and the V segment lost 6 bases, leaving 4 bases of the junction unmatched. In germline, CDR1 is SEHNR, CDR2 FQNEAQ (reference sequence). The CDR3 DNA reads TGTGCCAGCAGTTCCGGGACAGGGAATTCACCCCTCCACTTT. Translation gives CASSSGTGNSPLHF.

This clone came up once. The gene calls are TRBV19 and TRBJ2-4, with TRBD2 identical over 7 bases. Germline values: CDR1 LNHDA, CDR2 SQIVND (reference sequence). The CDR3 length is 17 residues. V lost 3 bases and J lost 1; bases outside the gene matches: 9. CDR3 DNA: TGTGCCAGTAGTATGGGGGGAGGGCAAAGGGCCAAAAACATTCAGTACTTC. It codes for CASSMGGGQRAKNIQYF.

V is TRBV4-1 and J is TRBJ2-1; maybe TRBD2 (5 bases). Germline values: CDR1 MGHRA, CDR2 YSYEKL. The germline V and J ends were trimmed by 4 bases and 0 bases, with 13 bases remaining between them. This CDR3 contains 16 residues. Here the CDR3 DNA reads TGCGCCAGCAGCCCATTGAGGAGGAGCTCCTACAATGAGCAGTTCTTC. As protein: CASSPLRRSSYNEQFF.

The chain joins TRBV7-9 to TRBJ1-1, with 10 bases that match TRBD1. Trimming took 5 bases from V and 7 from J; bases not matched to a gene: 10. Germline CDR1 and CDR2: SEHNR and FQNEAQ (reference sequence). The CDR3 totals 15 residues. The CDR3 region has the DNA TGTGCCAGCAGCCGGTCCGGGACAGGGGTTGGTGAAGCTTTCTTT. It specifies CASSRSGTGVGEAFF. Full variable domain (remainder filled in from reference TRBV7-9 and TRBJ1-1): DTGVSQNPRHKITKRGQNVTFRCDPISEHNRLYWYRQTLGQGPEFLTYFQNEAQLEKSRLLSDRFSAERPKGSFSTLEIQRTEQGDSAMYLCASSRSGTGVGEAFFGQGTRLTVV.

Here the CDR3 DNA reads TGTGCCAGCAGCTTCCCGACTAGCGGGATGAACACCGGGGAGCTGTTTTTT. Amino acids: CASSFPTSGMNTGELFF. The chain carries TRBV5-8 and TRBJ2-2, with 11 positions matching TRBD2. This CDR3 region has 17 residues. CDR1 SGHTS and CDR2 YDEGEE come from the germline V gene. J lost 1 base, V lost 2 bases, and 4 bases had no gene match.

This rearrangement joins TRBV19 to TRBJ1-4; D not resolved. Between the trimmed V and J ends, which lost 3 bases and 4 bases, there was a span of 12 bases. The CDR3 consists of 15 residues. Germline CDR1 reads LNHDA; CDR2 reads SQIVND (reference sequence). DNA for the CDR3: TGTGCCAGTAGTATTGCGGCGGCTAATAATGAAAAACTGTTTTTT. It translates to CASSIAAANNEKLFF.

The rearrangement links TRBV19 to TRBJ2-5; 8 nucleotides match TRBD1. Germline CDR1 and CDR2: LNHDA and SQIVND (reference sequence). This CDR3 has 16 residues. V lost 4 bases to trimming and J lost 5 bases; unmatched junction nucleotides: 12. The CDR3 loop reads CASSTRQGSKGETQYF. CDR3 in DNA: TGTGCCAGTAGTACCCGACAGGGGAGTAAGGGGGAGACCCAGTACTTC.

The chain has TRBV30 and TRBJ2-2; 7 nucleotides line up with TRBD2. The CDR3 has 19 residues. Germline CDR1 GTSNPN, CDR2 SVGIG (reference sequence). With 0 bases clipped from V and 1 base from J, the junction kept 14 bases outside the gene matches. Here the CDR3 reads CAWSVLFRFSGENTGELFF. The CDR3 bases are TGTGCCTGGAGTGTATTATTTCGGTTCAGCGGGGAGAACACCGGGGAGCTGTTTTTT.

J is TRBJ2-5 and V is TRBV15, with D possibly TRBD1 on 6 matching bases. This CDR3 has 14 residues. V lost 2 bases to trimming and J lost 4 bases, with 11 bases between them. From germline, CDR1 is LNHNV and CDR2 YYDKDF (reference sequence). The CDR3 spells CATSRRTGSETQYF. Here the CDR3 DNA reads TGTGCCACCAGCAGACGAACAGGGTCAGAGACCCAGTACTTC. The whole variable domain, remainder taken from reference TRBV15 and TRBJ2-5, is DAMVIQNPRYQVTQFGKPVTLSCSQTLNHNVMYWYQQKSSQAPKLLFHYYDKDFNNEADTPDNFQSRRPNTSFCFLDIRSPGLGDTAMYLCATSRRTGSETQYFGPGTRLLVL.

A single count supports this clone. CDR3 residues: CASSVKGIGSGQPQHF. The CDR3 coding sequence is TGTGCCAGCAGTGTGAAGGGGATCGGTTCTGGACAGCCCCAGCATTTT. The V call is TRBV6-1, the J call TRBJ1-5; weak D call: TRBD1 (5 bases). Trimming took off 4 bases at V and 7 bases at J, with 20 bases between the two ends. CDR3 size: 16 residues. CDR1 MNHNS and CDR2 SASEGT come from the germline V gene.

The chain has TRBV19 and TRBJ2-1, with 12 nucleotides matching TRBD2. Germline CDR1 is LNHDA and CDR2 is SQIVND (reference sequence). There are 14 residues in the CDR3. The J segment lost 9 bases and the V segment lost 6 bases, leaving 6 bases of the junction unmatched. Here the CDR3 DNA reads TGTGCCAGTAGGACTAGCGGGAGTGGGGGTGAGCAGTTCTTC. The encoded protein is CASRTSGSGGEQFF.

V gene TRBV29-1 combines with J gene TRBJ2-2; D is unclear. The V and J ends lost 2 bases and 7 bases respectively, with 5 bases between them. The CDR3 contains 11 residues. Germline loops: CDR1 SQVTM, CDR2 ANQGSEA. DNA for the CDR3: TGCAGCGTTGAAACAGTCGGGGAGCTGTTTTTT. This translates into CSVETVGELFF.

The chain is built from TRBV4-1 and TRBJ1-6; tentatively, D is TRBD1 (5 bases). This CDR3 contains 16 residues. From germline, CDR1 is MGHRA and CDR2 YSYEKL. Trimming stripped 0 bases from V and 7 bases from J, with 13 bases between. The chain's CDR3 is CASSQDERQINSPLHF. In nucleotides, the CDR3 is TGCGCCAGCAGCCAAGATGAGAGACAGATAAATTCACCCCTCCACTTT.

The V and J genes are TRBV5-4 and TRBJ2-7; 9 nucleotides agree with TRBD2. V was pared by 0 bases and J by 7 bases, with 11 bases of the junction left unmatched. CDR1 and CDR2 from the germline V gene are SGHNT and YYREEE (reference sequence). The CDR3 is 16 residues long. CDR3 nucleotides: TGTGCCAGCAGCTTGGGCGGACTAGCGAGGGAGAAGGAGCAGTACTTC. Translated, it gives CASSLGGLAREKEQYF.

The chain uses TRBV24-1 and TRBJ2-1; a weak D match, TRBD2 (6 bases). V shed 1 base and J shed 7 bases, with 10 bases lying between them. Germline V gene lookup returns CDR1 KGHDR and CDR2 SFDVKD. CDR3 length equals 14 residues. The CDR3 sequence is CATSDLREMNEQFF. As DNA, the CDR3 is TGTGCCACCAGTGATTTACGGGAGATGAATGAGCAGTTCTTC.

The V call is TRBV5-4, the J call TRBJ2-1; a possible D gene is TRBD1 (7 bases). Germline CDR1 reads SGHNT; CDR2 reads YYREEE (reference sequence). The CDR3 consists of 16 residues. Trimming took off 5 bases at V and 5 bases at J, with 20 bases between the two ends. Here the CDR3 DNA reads TGTGCCAGCAGACGGGACAGCGGACCGGGAGACAATGAGCAGTTCTTC. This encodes CASRRDSGPGDNEQFF.

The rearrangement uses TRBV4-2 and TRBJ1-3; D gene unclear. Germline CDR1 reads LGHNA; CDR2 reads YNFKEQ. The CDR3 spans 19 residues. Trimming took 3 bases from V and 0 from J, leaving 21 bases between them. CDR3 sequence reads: CASSQLPRRDSHSGNTIYF. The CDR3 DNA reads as TGTGCCAGCAGCCAGTTACCAAGACGAGACTCCCACTCTGGAAACACCATATATTTT.

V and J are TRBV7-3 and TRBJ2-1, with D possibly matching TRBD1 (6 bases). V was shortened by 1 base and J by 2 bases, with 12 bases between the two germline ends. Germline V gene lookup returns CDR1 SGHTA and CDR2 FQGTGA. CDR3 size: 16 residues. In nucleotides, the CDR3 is TGTGCCAGCAGCTTAATAGGTGGGGGCACCTACAATGAGCAGTTCTTC. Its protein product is CASSLIGGGTYNEQFF.

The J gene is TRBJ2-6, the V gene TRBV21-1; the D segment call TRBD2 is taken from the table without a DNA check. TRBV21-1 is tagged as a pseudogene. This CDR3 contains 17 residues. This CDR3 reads CASTPRAGISGANVLTF. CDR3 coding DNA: TGTGCCAGCACCCCTCGGGCGGGCATCTCTGGGGCCAACGTCCTGACTTTC.

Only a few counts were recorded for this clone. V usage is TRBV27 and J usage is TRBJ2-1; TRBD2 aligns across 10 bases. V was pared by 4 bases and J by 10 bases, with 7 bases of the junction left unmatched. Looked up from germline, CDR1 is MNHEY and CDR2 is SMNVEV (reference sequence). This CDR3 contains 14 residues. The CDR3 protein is CASSYSSGSIEQFF. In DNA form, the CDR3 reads TGTGCCAGCAGTTACTCTAGCGGGAGTATCGAGCAGTTCTTC.

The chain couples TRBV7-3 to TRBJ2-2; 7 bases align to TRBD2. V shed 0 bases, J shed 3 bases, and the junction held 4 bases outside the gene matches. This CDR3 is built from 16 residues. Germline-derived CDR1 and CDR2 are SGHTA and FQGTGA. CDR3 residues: CASSLTIAGHTGELFF. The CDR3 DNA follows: TGTGCCAGCAGCTTAACTATAGCGGGTCACACCGGGGAGCTGTTTTTT.

CDR3: CATSRVQGAQYF. Written as DNA, the CDR3 is TGTGCCACCAGCAGAGTACAGGGTGCGCAGTATTTT. This rearrangement joins TRBV15 to TRBJ2-3; a possible D gene is TRBD1 (6 bases). In germline, CDR1 is LNHNV, CDR2 YYDKDF (reference sequence). V shed 1 base and J shed 10 bases, with 9 bases lying between them. CDR3 length: 12 residues.